This TCR beta chain stems from a study of human T cells and chemical hapten exposure. As to time point: healthy volunteer bleed at 2 weeks. Unseparated into fractions, whole blood served as the source from which total RNA was extracted. MiXCR, applied by TCRdb to the RACE reads, yields one record per CDR3 protein. The data hold 130,000 or so distinct CDR3 sequences, with 9% to 10% observed a single time. V was shortened by 2 bases and J by 4 bases, with 9 bases between the two germline ends. The CDR3 has 13 residues. Germline CDR1 MNHEY, CDR2 SMNVEV (reference sequence). V and J are TRBV27 and TRBJ2-7, with D possibly matching TRBD1 (5 bases). The TCR comes from a male donor in good health. Some clones in this sample may be carry-over from other donors' samples. Material for sequencing was whole blood. For the CDR3, the DNA is TGTGCCAGCAGTTTAACGACAGAGTACGAGCAGTACTTC. Its protein is CASSLTTEYEQYF.